The T cell receptor (beta chain) under discussion was sequenced for a study of shared clonotypes between healthy human individuals. There are 14 residues in the CDR3. V was pared by 4 bases and J by 5 bases, with 5 bases of the junction left unmatched. Germline V gene sequence: CDR1 LGHNA, CDR2 YSLEER. The sorted-subset replicate PCRs were given about 210 ng DNA, which is 31,000 or so T cell genomes. Sequencing used immunoSEQ multiplex PCR; TCRdb keeps in-frame clones, though not all of them. The sample has about 2 million clones; roughly 94% are singletons. Sample: naive CD4+ T cells sorted from blood. The subset is: CD45RA+ positively selected. The sequence derives from a young man in good health. The chain couples TRBV4-3 to TRBJ1-5; 7 nucleotides align to TRBD1. The CDR3 sequence: CASSRGQVDQPQHF. CDR3 nucleotides: TGCGCCAGCAGCCGAGGACAGGTAGATCAGCCCCAGCATTTT.